One and the same sample provided the 32 T cell receptor beta chains below, sequenced in a study of beta chain features in type 1 diabetes. The sequenced template was cDNA made from the entire isolated RNA. TCRdb's table, derived via immunoSEQ multiplex PCR, lists solely in-frame clones and lacks some. The top ten hold approximately 6.7% of the sample, which has 250,000 to 350,000 clones, around 13% seen once. The source material was central memory CD4+ T cells from blood. Source of these receptors: a young man in good health.

V usage is TRBV7-2 and J usage is TRBJ2-1; the match to TRBD1 covers 7 bases. The CDR3 covers 14 residues. Germline values: CDR1 SGHTA, CDR2 FQGNSA. The trim removed 1 base at V and 7 bases at J, leaving 4 bases unmatched. The CDR3 spells CASSLDRGRNEQFF. The CDR3 DNA is TGTGCCAGCAGCTTAGACAGGGGAAGGAATGAGCAGTTCTTC.

The table lists this clone with a few counts. The chain is built from TRBV5-1 and TRBJ1-5, with D possibly matching TRBD1 (5 bases). V lost 1 base to trimming and J lost 4 bases, with 12 bases between them. Germline values: CDR1 SGHRS, CDR2 YFSETQ. This CDR3 region has 15 residues. CDR3 sequence (DNA): TGCGCCAGCAGCTTGTCCAACAGACAGAATCAGCCCCAGCATTTT. Translating gives CASSLSNRQNQPQHF.

This clone has just a few counts. The chain employs TRBV14 and TRBJ1-4; D perhaps matches TRBD1 (6 bases). The CDR3 runs to 15 residues. The V and J ends lost 4 bases and 8 bases respectively, with 17 bases between them. CDR1 SGHDN and CDR2 FVKESK come from the germline V gene. This CDR3 is CASSLKGGAGEKLFF. DNA for the CDR3: TGTGCCAGCAGCCTTAAAGGGGGGGCTGGAGAAAAACTGTTTTTT.

The chain carries TRBV2 and TRBJ1-2; no reliable D call. This CDR3 is built from 13 residues. The germline V and J ends were trimmed by 6 bases and 5 bases, with 13 bases remaining between them. The V gene's germline CDR1 is SNHLY and CDR2 FYNNEI. The chain's CDR3 is CASRIGMTYGYTF. In nucleotides, the CDR3 is TGTGCCAGCAGAATCGGCATGACGTATGGCTACACCTTC.

The V and J genes are TRBV6-5 and TRBJ1-2; no clear D gene. This CDR3 has 14 amino acids. Trimming stripped 5 bases from V and 3 bases from J, with 13 bases between. In germline, CDR1 is MNHEY, CDR2 SVGAGI. CDR3 sequence: CASSESGIDYGYTF. The CDR3 DNA follows: TGTGCCAGCAGTGAATCAGGTATCGACTATGGCTACACCTTC.

The CDR3 bases are TGTGCCAGCAGCCCAAGTCCCACTAGTAGGGAGCAGTTCTTC. Its translation: CASSPSPTSREQFF. The chain recombines TRBV7-2 with TRBJ2-1; D might be TRBD2 (5 bases). The CDR3 spans 14 residues. Germline CDR1 SGHTA, CDR2 FQGNSA. V was shortened by 5 bases and J by 10 bases, with 18 bases between the two germline ends.

In its sample, this clone was seen a few times. The genes are TRBV10-3 and TRBJ2-5; 9 bases agree with TRBD1. The V gene end was trimmed by 3 bases and the J gene end by 5 bases; junction bases not matched to a gene: 10. This CDR3 has 16 residues. In germline, CDR1 is ENHRY, CDR2 SYGVKD. The CDR3 nucleotides read TGTGCCATCAGTGAAGCCGGGACAGGGAATGGTGAGACCCAGTACTTC. Amino acids: CAISEAGTGNGETQYF.

There are a few counts of this clone. The V call is TRBV5-6, the J call TRBJ2-5, with TRBD1 matching 8 bases. Germline V gene data show CDR1 as SGHDT and CDR2 as YYEEEE. The CDR3 is 15 amino acids. The V segment lost 0 bases and the J segment 4 bases; nucleotides outside the gene matches: 5. CDR3 DNA: TGTGCCAGCAGCTTGGTTGGACAGGGAAGAGAGACCCAGTACTTC. Translated: CASSLVGQGRETQYF.

J is TRBJ2-7 and V is TRBV30, with D possibly TRBD1 on 6 matching bases. The germline V gene encodes CDR1 GTSNPN and CDR2 SVGIG (reference sequence). Trimming shortened V by 2 bases and J by 7 bases, and 18 bases separated the two germline ends. CDR3 length: 14 amino acids. The CDR3 coding sequence is TGTGCCTGGAGTAGGTGGGGGCAAACCCCTGAGCAGTACGTC. It yields the protein CAWSRWGQTPEQYV.

For this clone: The same CDR3 is also encoded by other DNA sequences in this sample. The chain is built from TRBV7-6 and TRBJ1-1; D is ambiguous. The CDR3 extends over 14 amino acids. V lost 2 bases to trimming and J lost 0 bases, with 7 bases between them. The V gene's germline CDR1 is SGHVS and CDR2 FNYEAQ. The chain's CDR3 is CASSLSNMNTEAFF. The CDR3, as DNA: TGTGCCAGCAGCTTATCAAACATGAACACTGAAGCTTTCTTT.

This clone appeared a single time. This sequence joins TRBV6-5 and TRBJ2-3; 7 bases match TRBD2. The ends lost 4 bases at V and 0 bases at J; junction bases unmatched: 4. CDR1 MNHEY and CDR2 SVGAGI come from the germline V gene. This CDR3 has 15 residues. DNA for the CDR3: TGTGCCAGCAGTTGGGGGGAGGGTAGCACAGATACGCAGTATTTT. It is translated as CASSWGEGSTDTQYF.

This clone has more than one count but fewer than ten. The J gene is TRBJ2-2, the V gene TRBV18; 10 nucleotides match TRBD1. Germline trimming cut 3 bases from V and 0 bases from J; bases unmatched to any gene: 7. This CDR3 comprises 18 residues. Germline V CDR1 and CDR2: KGHSH, LQKENI. The CDR3 DNA reads TGTGCCAGCTCACCGGGACAGGGGATTCCAACGAACACCGGGGAGCTGTTTTTT. It yields the protein CASSPGQGIPTNTGELFF.

This clone was seen at least ten times. The chain employs TRBV7-3 and TRBJ2-7; D is unresolved. Germline assignment: CDR1 SGHTA and CDR2 FQGTGA. The CDR3 sequence is 20 residues long. V lost 0 bases to trimming and J lost 0 bases, with 24 bases between them. DNA of the CDR3: TGTGCCAGCAGCTTAACGTTAGTTGGCCGGCCTTTTTTTAGCTCCTACGAGCAGTACGTC. It specifies CASSLTLVGRPFFSSYEQYV.

This clone has just a few counts. The chain combines TRBV19 with TRBJ2-5; 8 bases agree with TRBD1. V trimming: 5 bases; J trimming: 2 bases; junction bases outside the gene matches: 7. The germline CDR1 and CDR2 sequences are LNHDA and SQIVND (reference sequence). The CDR3 runs 15 residues. CDR3 in amino acids: CASSPGQAGQETQYF. DNA of the CDR3: TGTGCCAGTAGTCCGGGACAGGCGGGTCAAGAGACCCAGTACTTC.

Only a few counts were recorded for this clone. This chain connects TRBV5-1 to TRBJ2-1; TRBD2 agrees at 10 bases. This CDR3 is 14 amino acids long. Germline CDR1 SGHRS, CDR2 YFSETQ. V trimming: 4 bases; J trimming: 8 bases; junction bases outside the gene matches: 6. CDR3 region: CASSPTAGGHEQFF. CDR3 coding DNA: TGCGCCAGCAGCCCCACAGCGGGAGGGCATGAGCAGTTCTTC.

This chain connects TRBV5-1 to TRBJ1-2, with unresolved D. CDR1 and CDR2 from the germline V gene are SGHRS and YFSETQ. The CDR3 has 15 residues. V was clipped by 3 bases and J by 8 bases, with 20 bases between them. Here the CDR3 reads CASSSNFGDLYGYTF. In nucleotides, the CDR3 is TGCGCCAGCAGCTCGAACTTCGGGGATCTTTACGGCTACACCTTC.

This clone has only a few counts. The V and J genes are TRBV20-1 and TRBJ1-1; 7 nucleotides agree with TRBD1. The V gene's germline CDR1 is DFQATT and CDR2 SNEGSKA (reference sequence). Trimming took 8 bases from V and 5 from J; bases not matched to a gene: 5. CDR3 size: 11 residues. CDR3 sequence: CSPRGRTEAFF. CDR3 DNA sequence: TGCAGTCCCAGGGGGAGGACTGAAGCTTTCTTT.

The chain couples TRBV18 to TRBJ1-5, with D maybe TRBD1 (5 bases). Germline V gene lookup returns CDR1 KGHSH and CDR2 LQKENI. With 1 base removed from V and 6 bases from J, the gap between germline ends came to 10 bases. The length of the CDR3 is 14 residues. The CDR3 nucleotides read TGTGCCAGCTCACCACAGGAGGGGCCTCAGCCCCAGCATTTT. This translates into CASSPQEGPQPQHF. The whole variable domain, filled in from reference TRBV18 and TRBJ1-5, reads NAGVMQNPRHLVRRRGQEARLRCSPMKGHSHVYWYRQLPEEGLKFMVYLQKENIIDESGMPKERFSAEFPKEGPSILRIQQVVRGDSAAYFCASSPQEGPQPQHFGDGTRLSIL.

This clone was counted between two and nine times. The chain uses TRBV6-1 and TRBJ2-5; D remains unclear. The CDR3 has 13 residues. CDR1 and CDR2 from the germline V gene are MNHNS and SASEGT. V shed 7 bases and J shed 5 bases, with 14 bases lying between them. The CDR3 region has the DNA TGTGCCAGCAACGAGTGGCAAAAGGAGACCCAGTACTTC. Amino acids: CASNEWQKETQYF.

There are a few counts of this clone. The chain has TRBV7-9 and TRBJ1-3, with D uncertain. CDR3 length: 14 residues. V lost 0 bases and J lost 2, with 5 bases in between. CDR1 SEHNR and CDR2 FQNEAQ come from the germline V gene (reference sequence). The CDR3 reads CASSLAGPGNTIYF. CDR3 DNA sequence: TGTGCCAGCAGCTTAGCAGGCCCTGGAAACACCATATATTTT. The whole variable domain, filled in from reference TRBV7-9 and TRBJ1-3, reads DTGVSQNPRHKITKRGQNVTFRCDPISEHNRLYWYRQTLGQGPEFLTYFQNEAQLEKSRLLSDRFSAERPKGSFSTLEIQRTEQGDSAMYLCASSLAGPGNTIYFGEGSWLTVV.

The chain carries TRBV5-6 and TRBJ2-5, with 9 bases lining up with TRBD1. The CDR3 is 15 amino acids. The V gene end was trimmed by 7 bases and the J gene end by 5 bases; junction bases not matched to a gene: 12. The V gene's germline CDR1 is SGHDT and CDR2 YYEEEE. The CDR3 loop is CASRITTGGGETQYF. The CDR3 nucleotides are TGTGCCAGCCGGATCACGACAGGGGGAGGGGAGACCCAGTACTTC.

The table lists this clone with many counts. V usage is TRBV20-1 and J usage is TRBJ2-1; weak D call: TRBD2 (6 bases). Germline V lookup: CDR1 DFQATT, CDR2 SNEGSKA (reference sequence). There are 11 residues in the CDR3. V lost 6 bases to trimming and J lost 12 bases, with 15 bases between them. The CDR3 spells CSAQGGTLQFF. The CDR3 nucleotides read TGCAGTGCCCAAGGAGGGACGCTGCAGTTCTTC.

Turning to this clone: At one end the junction does not follow the germline gene, possibly because of a read error. The chain joins TRBV7-9 to TRBJ2-5; 8 nucleotides line up with TRBD2. The CDR3 length is 13 residues. Germline V gene lookup returns CDR1 SEHNR and CDR2 FQNEAQ (reference sequence). CDR3 in DNA: TGCGCCAGCAGCCAAGTCCGGGAGGGGACCCAGTACTTC. Amino acids: CASSQVREGTQYF.

There are many counts of this clone. The V and J genes are TRBV19 and TRBJ1-2, with a weak D call TRBD1 (6 bases). V gave up 8 bases and J gave up 3 bases, with 16 bases separating them. Germline CDR1 and CDR2: LNHDA and SQIVND (reference sequence). This CDR3 spans 14 amino acids. The CDR3 DNA reads as TGTGCCAGTTCCCAATACAGGGTAGACTATGGCTACACCTTC. Its translation is CASSQYRVDYGYTF.

This clone showed up many times. This sequence joins TRBV6-5 and TRBJ2-1; 8 nucleotides match TRBD2. The length of the CDR3 is 12 residues. J lost 9 bases, V lost 8 bases, and 6 bases had no gene match. Germline values: CDR1 MNHEY, CDR2 SVGAGI. The CDR3 sequence is CASGAGGGEQFF. CDR3 in DNA: TGTGCCAGCGGGGCGGGGGGCGGTGAGCAGTTCTTC.

V usage is TRBV28 and J usage is TRBJ2-2, with D perhaps TRBD1 or TRBD2 (5 bases each). The CDR3 spans 15 residues. V was pared by 3 bases and J by 4 bases, with 12 bases between. Germline lookup yields CDR1 MDHEN and CDR2 SYDVKM. CDR3 nucleotide sequence: TGTGCCAGCAGTTTGATAGGGACGGCCACCGGGGAGCTGTTTTTT. This codes for CASSLIGTATGELFF.

This sequence joins TRBV21-1 and TRBJ2-3; TRBD2 reflects the table's D call only, with no check against the DNA. TRBV21-1 is an annotated pseudogene. The length of the CDR3 is 16 residues. CDR3 bases: TGTGCCAGCAGCAAAGCTTCGCGGGAGAGGGCAGATACGCAGTATTTT. It encodes CASSKASRERADTQYF.

The chain employs TRBV18 and TRBJ1-1; weak D call: TRBD1 (5 bases). CDR3 length equals 13 residues. The V gene lost 9 bases and the J gene lost 0 bases, with 11 bases spanning the gap. Germline V lookup: CDR1 KGHSH, CDR2 LQKENI. The CDR3 loop reads CASRQSMNTEAFF. The CDR3 DNA is TGTGCCAGTAGACAGTCTATGAACACTGAAGCTTTCTTT.

The chain is built from TRBV19 and TRBJ1-5, with D maybe TRBD1 (5 bases). The CDR3 length is 15 residues. Trimming removed 3 bases at V and 7 bases at J, with 16 bases between. Germline V lookup: CDR1 LNHDA, CDR2 SQIVND (reference sequence). Here the CDR3 reads CASSMSQGLRQPQHF. The DNA of the CDR3 is TGTGCCAGTAGTATGTCTCAGGGCTTGAGACAGCCCCAGCATTTT.

This clone was counted a few times. The rearrangement links TRBV7-7 to TRBJ2-5, with TRBD1 matching over 7 bases. There are 15 residues in the CDR3. Trimming took 1 base from V and 5 from J; bases not matched to a gene: 7. Per germline, CDR1 SSHAT and CDR2 FNYEAQ (reference sequence). As DNA, the CDR3 is TGTGCCAGCAGCTTAGAGCGACAGGGATATGAGACCCAGTACTTC. Protein: CASSLERQGYETQYF.

This clone was counted between two and nine times. The chain recombines TRBV29-1 with TRBJ2-5, with 7 bases that match TRBD1. Germline loops: CDR1 SQVTM, CDR2 ANQGSEA. J lost 2 bases, V lost 5 bases, and 14 bases had no gene match. CDR3 length equals 16 residues. In DNA, the CDR3 is TGCAGCGTTTGGGCGTCAGGGGGTCAGGGACAAGAGACCCAGTACTTC. Residues: CSVWASGGQGQETQYF.

The chain couples TRBV6-1 to TRBJ1-2; D is uncertain. Germline V gene data show CDR1 as MNHNS and CDR2 as SASEGT. This CDR3 comprises 11 residues. The V end lost 9 bases, the J end lost 2 bases, and 7 bases lay between the germline ends. The CDR3 spells CASRWNYGYTF. The CDR3 DNA reads TGTGCCAGTAGATGGAACTATGGCTACACCTTC.